These 6 T cell receptor delta chains were sequenced from one sample in a study of Vδ1+ human thymocytes. Extracted RNA was reverse transcribed into cDNA. Multiplex PCR used pooled V-gene forward primers and a constant-region reverse primer to amplify CDR3s. TCRdb used CATT to re-call clones from the multiplex PCR reads. The table records roughly 56,000 delta-chain clones, around 15% of them present only once. No antigen has been assigned to these receptors. Findings and limits, study-wide: Thymic TRG and TRD repertoires appeared highly polyclonal.

Sequencing input: Vdelta1+ gamma-delta thymocytes from the thymus. Subset indicated: FACS-sorted CD3+ TCRalphabeta- TCRVdelta1+ TCRVdelta2- thymocytes. The source is a girl under three years old who had congenital heart surgery.

In regard to this clone: Relative to the germline gene, one junction end is altered; a read error may explain this. The chain combines TRDV1 with TRDJ1, with 11 bases aligning to TRDD3. CDR3 length: 20 residues. Germline CDR1 and CDR2: TSWWSYY and QGS. The DNA for the CDR3 is TGCGCTCTTGGGGGACCCTCCTTGTACTGGGGGATAAAGGGGACCGATAAACTCATCTTT. It yields the protein CALGGPSLYWGIKGTDKLIF.

In its sample, this clone was seen a few times. V gene TRDV1 combines with J gene TRDJ1; 12 bases map to TRDD3. The V segment lost 4 bases and the J segment 0 bases; nucleotides outside the gene matches: 12. The CDR3 length is 19 residues. CDR1 TSWWSYY and CDR2 QGS come from the germline V gene. The CDR3 DNA reads as TGTGCTCTTGGGGTACCGAAACTGGGGGATACCCGATACACCGATAAACTCATCTTT. Its protein product is CALGVPKLGDTRYTDKLIF.

The V call is TRDV1, the J call TRDJ1; 10 bases match TRDD3. Germline CDR1 and CDR2: TSWWSYY and QGS. The CDR3 loop spans 18 amino acids. After removal of 0 bases from V and 8 bases from J, the junction contained 15 bases not matched to a gene. The CDR3 DNA reads as TGTGCTCTTGGGGAACTCCGTGTACTGGGGGATCCTCTTAAAAAACTCATCTTT. As protein: CALGELRVLGDPLKKLIF.

About this clone: A much larger clone lies one base from this, so it may be a read error. The same CDR3 is also encoded by other DNA sequences in this sample. The chain combines TRDV2 with TRDJ1; no firm D call. The CDR3 has 14 amino acids. Germline V CDR1 and CDR2: GEAIGNYY, EKD. CDR3 sequence: CACDTGWYTDKLIF. DNA for the CDR3: TGCGCCTGTGACACGGGTTGGTACACCGATAAACTCATCTTT.

This sequence joins TRDV1 and TRDJ1; 10 bases are a match to TRDD3. CDR1 and CDR2 (germline): TSWWSYY, QGS. Germline trimming cut 2 bases from V and 0 bases from J; bases unmatched to any gene: 18. This CDR3 contains 21 residues. Here the CDR3 DNA reads TGTGCTCTTGGGGAATTTTCCTCGTACTGGGGGATCCCGACTTACACCGATAAACTCATCTTT. Residues: CALGEFSSYWGIPTYTDKLIF.

This clone turned up a few times. This rearrangement joins TRDV1 to TRDJ1; maybe TRDD3 (6 bases). Between the trimmed V and J ends, which lost 2 bases and 0 bases, there was a span of 34 bases. Germline assignment: CDR1 TSWWSYY and CDR2 QGS. The CDR3 loop spans 23 amino acids. The CDR3 spells CALGESGCLRRGCPGEYTDKLIF. CDR3 DNA: TGTGCTCTTGGGGAAAGTGGGTGCCTGAGGAGGGGATGCCCTGGGGAGTACACCGATAAACTCATCTTT.